A selection of T cell receptor beta chains follows, all from one sample in a study of T cell responses to AZD1222 COVID-19 vaccine. Here immunoSEQ multiplex PCR was the method, and the copy in TCRdb shows in-frame clones only, minus some. The table lists tens of thousands of clones, approximately 89% of them singletons, with approximately 5% in the top ten. The sample consisted of peripheral blood, taken 28 days after the second AZD1222 dose. These receptors were obtained from an adult who received the AZD1222 COVID-19 vaccine. CDR3s include the opening cysteine and the closing phenylalanine or tryptophan. A D gene is named only where the DNA matches it firmly. The listing skips clone size in some rows; elsewhere it reads once, few, many or a size class.

size	J	V	D	length	CDR3	DNA
.	TRBJ2-1	TRBV24-1	TRBD2	18	CATQGKAGGSSSYNEQFF	TGTGCCACCCAGGGTAAAGCGGGGGGATCGAGCTCCTACAATGAGCAGTTCTTC
.	TRBJ2-7	TRBV6-2/TRBV6-3	TRBD1	16	CASSYATGLGGYEQYF	TGTGCCAGCAGTTACGCGACAGGGTTGGGTGGCTACGAGCAGTACTTC
.	TRBJ2-3	TRBV11-3	.	13	CASSRVRGDTQYF	TGTGCCAGCAGCCGTGTGCGTGGGGATACGCAGTATTTT
.	TRBJ2-1	TRBV6-2/TRBV6-3	.	15	CASSYLGGSYNEQFF	TGTGCCAGCAGTTACCTGGGGGGTTCCTACAATGAGCAGTTCTTC
.	TRBJ2-7	TRBV5-1	TRBD2	17	CASSWGSSGGLSYEQYF	TGCGCCAGCAGCTGGGGTTCTAGCGGGGGCCTCTCCTACGAGCAGTACTTC
.	TRBJ2-3	TRBV4-2	.	15	CASSPSLPITDTQYF	TGTGCCAGCAGCCCCTCCTTACCAATCACAGATACGCAGTATTTT
.	TRBJ1-2	TRBV7-3	.	13	CASSNRVGYGYTF	TGTGCCAGCAGCAACAGGGTTGGTTATGGCTACACCTTC
.	TRBJ1-2	TRBV3-1/TRBV3-2	.	16	CASSHKMYRGSYGYTF	TGTGCCAGCAGCCACAAAATGTATCGGGGAAGCTATGGCTACACCTTC
.	TRBJ1-1	TRBV12-3/TRBV12-4	TRBD1	13	CASSLAGGGEAFF	TGTGCCAGCAGCCTTGCAGGGGGCGGTGAAGCTTTCTTT
.	TRBJ2-5	TRBV3-1/TRBV3-2	TRBD2	16	CASSHPLAGGTGTQYF	TGTGCCAGCAGCCACCCCCTAGCGGGGGGTACGGGGACCCAGTACTTC
.	TRBJ1-1	TRBV7-9	.	13	CASSLGGETEAFF	TGTGCCAGCAGCTTAGGAGGGGAAACTGAAGCTTTCTTT
.	TRBJ2-1	TRBV3-1/TRBV3-2	TRBD2	15	CASSQGLAYYNEQFF	TGTGCCAGCAGCCAAGGACTAGCGTACTACAATGAGCAGTTCTTC
once	TRBJ2-7	TRBV5-1	.	13	CASKTGEGYEQYF	TGCGCCAGCAAGACAGGTGAAGGCTACGAGCAGTACTTC
.	TRBJ2-2	TRBV7-2	TRBD1	15	CALIEQGAVTGELFF	TGTGCCCTAATAGAGCAGGGGGCGGTTACCGGGGAGCTGTTTTTT
.	TRBJ1-1	TRBV7-3	.	15	CASSPLGGMNTEAFF	TGTGCCAGCAGCCCGCTCGGGGGGATGAACACTGAAGCTTTCTTT
.	TRBJ1-5	TRBV30	.	14	CAWSVRQNNQPQHF	TGTGCCTGGAGTGTACGTCAGAACAATCAGCCCCAGCATTTT
.	TRBJ1-1	TRBV6-8	TRBD1	14	CANIRTGMNTEAFF	TGTGCCAACATTAGGACAGGAATGAACACTGAAGCTTTCTTT
.	TRBJ1-2	TRBV7-9	TRBD1	15	CASSRDRGYDYGYTF	TGTGCCAGCAGCAGGGACAGGGGGTATGACTATGGCTACACCTTC
.	TRBJ2-3	TRBV11-3	.	14	CASSLAPSTDTQYF	TGTGCCAGCAGCTTAGCGCCAAGCACAGATACGCAGTATTTT
once	TRBJ1-4	TRBV4-3	.	16	CASSRLTGSTNEKLFF	TGCGCCAGCAGCCGACTTACAGGCTCAACTAATGAAAAACTGTTTTTT
.	TRBJ1-1	TRBV5-1	.	14	CASSWGEPSDEAFF	TGCGCCAGCAGCTGGGGGGAGCCCTCAGATGAAGCTTTCTTT
.	TRBJ1-2	TRBV7-2	.	13	CASSLAAGGGYTF	TGTGCCAGCAGCTTGGCCGCAGGCGGTGGCTACACCTTC
.	TRBJ1-2	TRBV4-3	.	14	CASSQDPQLYGYTF	TGCGCCAGCAGCCAAGACCCACAGCTTTATGGCTACACCTTC
.	TRBJ2-7	TRBV6-2/TRBV6-3	.	13	CASSYSPPNEQYF	TGTGCCAGCAGTTACTCCCCTCCCAACGAGCAGTACTTC
.	TRBJ2-3	TRBV7-6	TRBD2	15	CASSENNGGGDTQYF	TGTGCCAGCAGCGAAAACAACGGGGGAGGGGATACGCAGTATTTT
.	TRBJ2-2	TRBV7-9	.	17	CASSLMLDNPNTGELFF	TGTGCCAGCAGCTTAATGTTGGACAATCCAAACACCGGGGAGCTGTTTTTT
.	TRBJ2-2	TRBV19	.	16	CASSITGRANTGELFF	TGTGCCAGTAGTATAACAGGGCGAGCCAACACCGGGGAGCTGTTTTTT
once	TRBJ2-7	TRBV19	TRBD1	16	CASSLTPRDRGPEQYF	TGTGCCAGTAGTCTCACTCCCCGGGACAGGGGCCCCGAGCAGTACTTC
.	TRBJ2-3	TRBV4-1	TRBD1	15	CASSQDRGQVDTQYF	TGCGCCAGCAGCCAAGACAGGGGGCAGGTAGATACGCAGTATTTT
.	TRBJ2-7	TRBV28	TRBD1	14	CASTRQQGTYEQYF	TGTGCCAGCACCCGGCAACAGGGGACCTACGAGCAGTACTTC
.	TRBJ1-2	TRBV5-1	.	13	CASSKDPNYGYTF	TGCGCCAGCAGCAAGGACCCGAACTATGGCTACACCTTC
.	TRBJ2-2	TRBV6-5	TRBD2	14	CASSYSGGTGELFF	TGTGCCAGCAGTTATTCGGGGGGCACCGGGGAGCTGTTTTTT
.	TRBJ2-3	TRBV29-1	TRBD1	15	CSVVGVRGPTDTQYF	TGCAGCGTTGTGGGCGTCAGGGGGCCCACAGATACGCAGTATTTT